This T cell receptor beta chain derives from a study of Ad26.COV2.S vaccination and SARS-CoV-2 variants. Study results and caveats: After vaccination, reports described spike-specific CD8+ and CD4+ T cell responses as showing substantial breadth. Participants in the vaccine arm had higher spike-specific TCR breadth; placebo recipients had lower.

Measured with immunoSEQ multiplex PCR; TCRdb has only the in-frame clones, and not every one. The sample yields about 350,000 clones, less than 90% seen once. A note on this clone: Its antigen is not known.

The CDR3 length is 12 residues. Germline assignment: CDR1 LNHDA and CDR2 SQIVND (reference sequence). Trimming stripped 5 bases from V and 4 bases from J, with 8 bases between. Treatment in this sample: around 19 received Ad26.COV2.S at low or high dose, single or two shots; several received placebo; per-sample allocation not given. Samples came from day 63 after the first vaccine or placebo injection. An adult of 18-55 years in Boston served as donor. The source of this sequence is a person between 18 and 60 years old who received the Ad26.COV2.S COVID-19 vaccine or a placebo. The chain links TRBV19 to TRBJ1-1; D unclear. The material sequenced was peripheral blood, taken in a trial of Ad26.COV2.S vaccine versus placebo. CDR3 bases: TGTGCCAGTAGTCCCTACGGCACTGAAGCTTTCTTT. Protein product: CASSPYGTEAFF.